Detailed here is one T cell receptor (beta chain). Clones were read by immunoSEQ multiplex PCR, and TCRdb kept only the in-frame ones, dropping some. This table holds some 190,000 clones, 70% to 90% found once. The CDR3 has 12 residues. The germline V and J ends were trimmed by 6 bases and 5 bases, with 10 bases remaining between them. Germline V gene sequence: CDR1 MNHEY, CDR2 SVGAGI. This specimen belongs to a study of blood T cell repertoires in COVID-19. Those enrolled in Seattle joined during active infection and were followed longitudinally afterward. The chain has TRBV6-5 and TRBJ1-1; D not certain. The clonotype was recovered from a person aged 70 to 80 with COVID-19, enrolled during active disease. What was sequenced was peripheral blood. In nucleotides, the CDR3 is TGTGCCAGCAGGACCCCGGGGACTGAAGCTTTCTTT. The encoded protein is CASRTPGTEAFF.